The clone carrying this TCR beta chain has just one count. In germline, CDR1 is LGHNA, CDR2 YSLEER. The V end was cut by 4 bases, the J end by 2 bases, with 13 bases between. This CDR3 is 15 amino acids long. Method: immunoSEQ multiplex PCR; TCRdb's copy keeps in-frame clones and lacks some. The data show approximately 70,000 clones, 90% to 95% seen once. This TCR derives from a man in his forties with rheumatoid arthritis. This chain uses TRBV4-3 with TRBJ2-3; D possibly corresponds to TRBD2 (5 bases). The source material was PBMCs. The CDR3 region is CASSPQRINTDTQYF. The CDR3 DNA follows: TGCGCCAGCAGCCCTCAGCGGATTAACACAGATACGCAGTATTTT.